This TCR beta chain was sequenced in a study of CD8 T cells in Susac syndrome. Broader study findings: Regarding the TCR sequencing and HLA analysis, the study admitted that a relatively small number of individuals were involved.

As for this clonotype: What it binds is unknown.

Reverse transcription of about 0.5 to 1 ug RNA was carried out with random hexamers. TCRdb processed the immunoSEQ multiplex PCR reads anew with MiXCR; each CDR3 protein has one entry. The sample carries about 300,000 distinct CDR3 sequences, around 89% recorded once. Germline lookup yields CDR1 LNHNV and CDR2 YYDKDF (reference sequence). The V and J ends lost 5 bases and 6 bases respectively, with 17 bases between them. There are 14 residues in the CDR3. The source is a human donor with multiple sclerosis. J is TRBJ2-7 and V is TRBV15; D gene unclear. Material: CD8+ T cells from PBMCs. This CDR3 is CATSDEDAPGEQYF. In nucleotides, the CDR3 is TGTGCCACCAGCGACGAAGACGCCCCAGGCGAGCAGTACTTC.